There are many counts of the clone carrying this T cell receptor beta chain. As yet, its antigen is unknown. This entry belongs to a study of T cell repertoires in cytomegalovirus infection. Study at large: CMV epitopes used comprised recently identified HLA-C-restricted ones and well-studied HLA-B-restricted ones. The public TCR beta signatures pointed to both CMV infection and matching HLA type. Study-level findings and limits: Adding up the frequency of public TCR beta families identified people who carried CMV plus the relevant HLA. What dominated the ex vivo response were HLA-C-restricted CMV-specific TCR beta clonotypes.

From the reads, TCRdb called clonotypes with MiXCR, one entry per CDR3 protein. Among more than 40,000 distinct CDR3 sequences listed, about 21% were seen once. Trimming removed 5 bases from V and 4 bases from J; junction bases left unmatched: 6. This CDR3 is built from 15 residues. Germline CDR1 and CDR2: SGHDT and YYEEEE. The clonotype was recovered from a human donor in good health (CMV status not recorded). Some clones in this sample may be carry-over from other donors' samples. This chain uses TRBV5-6 with TRBJ2-1, with 10 bases that match TRBD2. The sample here was CD8+ T cells from cultured PBMCs, taken from culture after CMV antigen stimulation. CDR3 in DNA: TGTGCCAGCAGGTCTCTAGCGGGAGCATACAATGAGCAGTTCTTC. Translated: CASRSLAGAYNEQFF.